This TCR beta chain came from a study of T cells in Graves' hyperthyroidism and ophthalmopathy (dated by TCRdb to about 2019). Regarding the study in general: Peripheral blood was sampled at the time of initial diagnosis, prior to any treatment. A discovery cohort of about a hundred patients, about 40 with Graves' ophthalmopathy and 55 to 65 with stable Graves' hyperthyroidism, was used to find distinguishing TCR V-J signatures. Whether ophthalmopathy could be predicted prospectively was tested in an independent validation cohort made up of approximately 19 hyperthyroidism patients plus 17 patients who later progressed to ophthalmopathy. The 75 to 100 discovery patients were randomly split 7:3 into training and test sets. The study also compared thyroid tissue and blood T-cell repertoires from 6 or 7 Graves' hyperthyroidism patients. After sampling, hyperthyroidism patients received methimazole starting at 30 mg daily, and ophthalmopathy patients received high-dose intravenous methylprednisolone. TCR Vbeta CDR3 sequencing of around 130 peripheral blood samples (approximately 44 ophthalmopathy, roughly 74 hyperthyroidism and some 17 progressor patients) is reported in the paper. The investigation overall reported the following: In validation, the model predicted progression to ophthalmopathy with around 71% sensitivity and around 72% specificity, a median of about six months before onset. In cross-validation, a model built on a 13 V-J signature told ophthalmopathy apart from stable hyperthyroidism with just under 90% sensitivity and approximately 81% specificity, and in testing the same model reached 80%/75%. Most expanded thyroid clonotypes (frequency above 0.001) were also found in blood, which suggests that blood repertoires may mirror thyroid immune responses. No statistical method was used to fix the sample size in advance, and group allocation was not hidden from the investigators.

Graves' hyperthyroidism was defined as stable when no progression to ophthalmopathy occurred over 18 months of follow-up. Hyperthyroidism patients were newly diagnosed, with disease duration under 2 months, and aged 18 to 65 years. Patients with uncontrolled infections, other autoimmune diseases, pregnancy or lactation were excluded. Diagnoses relied on clinical symptoms, serum thyroxine and TRAb, thyroid ultrasound and orbital computed tomography. Ficoll-Paque density gradient centrifugation was used to isolate PBMCs from around 10 ml of fresh peripheral blood. Total RNA was extracted with Trizol reagent, and quality was checked on an Agilent 2100 Bioanalyzer. Amplification of TCR beta CDR3 regions was carried out from RNA transcripts. For the first round of RT-PCR on the TCR CDR3, the HTBI primer set was used together with the Qiagen OneStep RT-PCR kit. Libraries were constructed in a second round of multiplex PCR, after which size selection and purification were carried out. Sequencing of the libraries was done on an Illumina HiSeq2000 using paired-end 100 bp reads. The study's processing was this. Raw data were processed with SOAPnuke, discarding reads with adapters, uncalled bases, mean Phred below 15, or no exact constant-primer or identifier match. High-quality paired reads were merged with COPE v1.2.5, and unique nucleotide sequences were defined as clonotypes. Clonotypes were aligned to IMGT TRBV, TRBD and TRBJ reference segments using MiTCR v1.1. The analysis was restricted to V-J combinations with a frequency above 0.0001, which together covered 99% to 99.2% of the repertoires. The TCS score was defined as the ratio of F50 (clonal expansion) to E x V (chaos), calculated using BLOSUM62-based TCRdist between CDR3 peptides within each V-J. Welch's t-statistics and random forest reduced 500 to 550 V-J features to some 14, which were used in a naive Bayes classifier (R e1071). The similarity between thyroid and blood repertoires was quantified using the Morisita-Horn index. TCRdb handled the public reads itself, with Q25 trimming in fastp and clone calling in MiXCR, and kept productive beta chains. Every distinct CDR3 protein forms one entry, paired with its most common genes and DNA. The V and J calls here are based on TCRdb, not the publication. The sample table contains nearly 750,000 distinct CDR3 sequences; only one count was recorded for roughly a third of them. Roughly 30% of the sample is held by the ten biggest clonotypes.

The germline V gene sets CDR1 to KGHDR and CDR2 to SFDVKD. There are 14 amino acids in the CDR3, from cysteine to phenylalanine inclusive. The sequence is cut down to CDR3 DNA, 42 bases in frame from base 1. V and J are truncated by 9 bases and 5 bases respectively, leaving an intervening sequence of 19 bases. This clonotype showed up many times. Its specific antigen is unknown. Base quality data are lacking; no much larger clone is found one base away. Sample: blood. The clonotype comes from a woman in her forties with Graves' hyperthyroidism. The V gene is TRBV24-1 and the J gene is TRBJ2-7; the D assignment is uncertain and may be TRBD1 or TRBD2, with 5 bases supporting each. The sequence in DNA is TGTGCCACCGGGACCAGAGGGGCGAGGAACGAGCAGTACTTC. It encodes CATGTRGARNEQYF.